A single sample is the source of the 15 T cell receptor beta chains below, sequenced in a study of cytomegalovirus exposure and HLA in healthy donors. The primer mix had 60 Vbeta and 13 Jbeta primers. The data were produced by immunoSEQ multiplex PCR, yet TCRdb's version contains in-frame clones alone and is incomplete. The sample has fewer than 100,000 clones; 70% to 80% are singletons. Sample: PBMCs. The origin of the receptors is a man in his 60s in good health and CMV-seropositive.

This chain joins TRBV5-4 and TRBJ2-5; TRBD2 agrees at 7 bases. The length of the CDR3 is 15 residues. Germline CDR1 and CDR2: SGHNT and YYREEE (reference sequence). J gave up 4 bases and V 4 bases, and 10 bases lay outside the gene matches. The CDR3 DNA sequence: TGTGCCAGCAGCCCCACGGGCGGGGGAGGAGAGACCCAGTACTTC. It specifies CASSPTGGGGETQYF.

This clone was observed a few times. A read error may produce the germline difference seen at one junction end. The chain carries TRBV7-9 and TRBJ2-3, with 7 bases fitting TRBD1. The CDR3 runs 12 residues. In germline, CDR1 is SEHNR, CDR2 FQNEAQ (reference sequence). CDR3 residues: CSSSPTGSTQYF. CDR3 nucleotide sequence: TGTTCCAGCAGTCCGACAGGGAGTACGCAGTATTTT.

V usage is TRBV29-1 and J usage is TRBJ1-2, with 10 bases that match TRBD1. CDR1 and CDR2 (germline): SQVTM, ANQGSEA. There are 13 residues in the CDR3. V lost 6 bases, J lost 0 bases, and 1 base stayed unmatched. The CDR3 bases are TGCAGCGTGGACAGGGGGGCTAACTATGGCTACACCTTC. It is translated as CSVDRGANYGYTF. Looking up the rest from reference TRBV29-1 and TRBJ1-2 gives the full variable domain: SAVISQKPSRDICQRGTSLTIQCQVDSQVTMMFWYRQQPGQSLTLIATANQGSEATYESGFVIDKFPISRPNLTFSTLTVSNMSPEDSSIYLCSVDRGANYGYTFGSGTRLTVV.

This chain links TRBV7-9 with TRBJ1-2; TRBD1 is a possible D gene (5 bases). CDR1 SEHNR and CDR2 FQNEAQ come from the germline V gene (reference sequence). V lost 4 bases to trimming and J lost 6 bases, with 15 bases between them. There are 14 residues in the CDR3. CDR3 loop: CASSSSRTPDGYTF. The CDR3 region has the DNA TGTGCCAGCAGCTCCAGCCGGACACCGGATGGCTACACCTTC.

The chain recombines TRBV6-1 with TRBJ2-5; D perhaps matches TRBD1 (6 bases). The CDR3 is 13 residues long. CDR1 is MNHNS, CDR2 SASEGT, per germline. V lost 4 bases and J lost 10, with 16 bases in between. The CDR3 DNA is TGTGCCAGCAGTGCGAACAGGGACGATGACCAGTACTTC. Translating it yields CASSANRDDDQYF.

V usage is TRBV28 and J usage is TRBJ1-3, with 7 bases that match TRBD1. Germline assignment: CDR1 MDHEN and CDR2 SYDVKM. Trimming removed 6 bases from V and 0 bases from J; junction bases left unmatched: 5. The CDR3 consists of 15 residues. CDR3 loop: CASRPTGASGNTIYF. CDR3 coding DNA: TGTGCCAGCAGGCCCACAGGGGCCTCTGGAAACACCATATATTTT.

This clone was seen a handful of times. V is TRBV5-1 and J is TRBJ2-1; 10 nucleotides agree with TRBD2. V gave up 4 bases and J gave up 5 bases; unmatched junction bases: 6. The germline CDR1 and CDR2 sequences are SGHRS and YFSETQ. The CDR3 contains 15 residues. In DNA form, the CDR3 reads TGCGCCAGCAGCATCGGACTAGCGGCTGACAATGAGCAGTTCTTC. Translating gives CASSIGLAADNEQFF. The variable domain in full, with the rest retrieved from reference TRBV5-1 and TRBJ2-1, is KAGVTQTPRYLIKTRGQQVTLSCSPISGHRSVSWYQQTPGQGLQFLFEYFSETQRNKGNFPGRFSGRQFSNSRSEMNVSTLELGDSALYLCASSIGLAADNEQFFGPGTRLTVL.

V usage is TRBV11-1 and J usage is TRBJ1-1, with TRBD1 matching over 7 bases. The CDR3 sequence is 17 residues long. V shed 5 bases and J 3 bases; nucleotides not matched to a gene: 15. Germline V lookup: CDR1 SGHAT, CDR2 FQDESV (reference sequence). The CDR3 reads CASSPTVGQERYTEAFF. The CDR3 DNA follows: TGTGCCAGCAGCCCTACCGTAGGACAGGAAAGATACACTGAAGCTTTCTTT.

Only one count was recorded for this clone. This CDR3 is also generated by other DNA sequences in the sample. The V gene is TRBV5-1, the J gene TRBJ1-1; D possibly corresponds to TRBD1 (5 bases). The V gene's germline CDR1 is SGHRS and CDR2 YFSETQ. This CDR3 has 13 residues. V gave up 2 bases and J gave up 2 bases, with 7 bases separating them. The CDR3 sequence is CASSLTGNTEAFF. The CDR3 bases are TGCGCCAGCAGCTTAACAGGAAACACTGAAGCTTTCTTT.

This chain joins TRBV18 and TRBJ2-1, with D unresolved. V was pared by 3 bases and J by 0 bases, with 6 bases between. Germline CDR1 is KGHSH and CDR2 is LQKENI. CDR3 length equals 14 residues. In DNA, the CDR3 is TGTGCCAGCTCACCCTATAGCTCCTACAATGAGCAGTTCTTC. Translation gives CASSPYSSYNEQFF.

The chain couples TRBV4-1 to TRBJ2-1, with 8 nucleotides matching TRBD2. Per the germline V gene, CDR1 is MGHRA and CDR2 is YSYEKL. The CDR3 runs 17 residues. Trimming cost V 0 bases and J 7 bases; bases outside gene matches: 11. CDR3 sequence: CASSQDRASGFINEQFF. CDR3 sequence (DNA): TGCGCCAGCAGCCAAGATCGAGCTAGCGGGTTTATAAATGAGCAGTTCTTC.

This sequence joins TRBV9 and TRBJ2-5, with D maybe TRBD1 (5 bases). This CDR3 region has 16 residues. The germline V gene encodes CDR1 SGDLS and CDR2 YYNGEE. The V end was cut by 2 bases, the J end by 2 bases, with 16 bases between. CDR3 amino acids: CASSVGQGIVQETQYF. Written as DNA, the CDR3 is TGTGCCAGCAGCGTGGGGCAGGGAATTGTGCAAGAGACCCAGTACTTC.

This chain uses TRBV7-2 with TRBJ2-2; maybe TRBD2 (5 bases). This CDR3 has 15 residues. Germline CDR1 and CDR2: SGHTA and FQGNSA. V lost 5 bases, J lost 1 base, and 11 bases lay in between. The CDR3 DNA reads TGTGCCAGCAGCGAGAATCGGGGGAACACCGGGGAGCTGTTTTTT. Translated, it gives CASSENRGNTGELFF.

The chain is built from TRBV5-1 and TRBJ1-4, with 9 bases fitting TRBD1. CDR1 and CDR2 (germline): SGHRS, YFSETQ. The CDR3 consists of 15 residues. V lost 6 bases and J lost 7; bases outside the gene matches: 10. The CDR3 nucleotides read TGCGCCAGCACCAGAACAGGGGGCAGGGGTGAAAAACTGTTTTTT. This sequence encodes CASTRTGGRGEKLFF.

The rearrangement links TRBV6-5 to TRBJ1-2; D is possibly TRBD1 (5 bases). Trimming shortened V by 8 bases and J by 0 bases, and 7 bases separated the two germline ends. Germline loops: CDR1 MNHEY, CDR2 SVGAGI. This CDR3 spans 12 amino acids. In nucleotides, the CDR3 is TGTGCCAGCTCGGGGGCTAACTATGGCTACACCTTC. As protein: CASSGANYGYTF.